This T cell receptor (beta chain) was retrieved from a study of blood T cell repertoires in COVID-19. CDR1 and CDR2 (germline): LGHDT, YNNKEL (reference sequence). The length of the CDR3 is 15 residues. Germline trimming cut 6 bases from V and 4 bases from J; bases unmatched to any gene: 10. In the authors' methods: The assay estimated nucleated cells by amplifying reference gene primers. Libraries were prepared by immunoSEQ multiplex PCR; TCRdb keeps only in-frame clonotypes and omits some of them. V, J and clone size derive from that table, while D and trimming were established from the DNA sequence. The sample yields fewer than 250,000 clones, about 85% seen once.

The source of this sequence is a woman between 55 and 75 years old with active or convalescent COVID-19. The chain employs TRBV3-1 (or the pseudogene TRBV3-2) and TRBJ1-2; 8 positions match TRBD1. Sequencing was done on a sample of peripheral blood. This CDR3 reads CASSLTGARFYGYTF. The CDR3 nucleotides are TGTGCCAGCAGTTTGACAGGGGCCCGTTTCTATGGCTACACCTTC.